This T cell receptor (beta chain) appears in the sequencing data of a study of shared clonotypes between healthy human individuals. Terminally differentiated effector memory CD45RA+ cells were left out of the naive CD8 fraction, which was CD45RO-negative and positively selected for CCR7. Germline V lookup: CDR1 SNHLY, CDR2 FYNNEI. The CDR3 runs 16 residues. V shed 6 bases and J shed 12 bases, with 27 bases lying between them. Only in-frame clones appear in the TCRdb table, and some are missing; sequencing was by immunoSEQ multiplex PCR. The repertoire consists of about 2.1 million clones, with about 93% occurring once and the leading ten covering around 1.7%.

Sample: naive CD8+ T cells from PBMCs. The clonotype originates from a young man in good health. Some clones in this sample may be carry-over from other donors' samples. This chain connects TRBV2 to TRBJ2-1, with D perhaps matching TRBD2 (6 bases). DNA for the CDR3: TGTGCCAGCAGAGGCAAGGGGCGTACTAGCCCCACGACGCAGTTCTTC. Protein: CASRGKGRTSPTTQFF.